The sequence of this T cell receptor (beta chain) was determined in a study of OX40 agonist ivuxolimab in advanced cancers. Of note for this clone: At one boundary the junction diverges from the germline segment, which might be a read error.

Only in-frame clones appear in the TCRdb table, and some are missing; sequencing was by immunoSEQ multiplex PCR. Of about 93,000 clones detected, 92% appear once; the ten largest clones hold more than 0.5%. Anyone with autoimmune disease history or systemic immunosuppression was excluded. Drawing of blood for sampling happened at baseline, at cycle 4 day 1, and at cycle 7 day 1. The sequence came from an adult with an advanced solid tumor such as melanoma, head and neck, liver or kidney cancer. The material was CD4+ or CD8+ T cells sorted from blood, obtained in a trial of the OX40 agonist ivuxolimab.

CDR3 amino acids: CASSLDLSDTQYF. The DNA of the CDR3 is TGTGCTAGCAGCTTAGACCTGTCGGATACGCAGTATTTT. This rearrangement joins TRBV7-7 to TRBJ2-3; D remains ambiguous. The CDR3 extends over 13 amino acids. Germline-derived CDR1 and CDR2 are SSHAT and FNYEAQ (reference sequence).